This T cell receptor (beta chain) derives from a study of T cell responses to AZD1222 COVID-19 vaccine. Study-level findings and limits: The CD4 TCRs associated with vaccination extended across spike and predominated at 160-218 and 743-854. Vaccination with two AZD1222 doses was followed by a rise in Spike-specific TCR breadth and depth. The sample set comprised mostly white British donors with more females, and clonal diversity was possibly underestimated.

Notes on this clone: Its antigen is currently unknown.

Trimming cost V 5 bases and J 8 bases; bases outside gene matches: 11. In germline, CDR1 is LNHDA, CDR2 SQIVND (reference sequence). CDR3 length: 15 residues. The table came from immunoSEQ multiplex PCR; TCRdb's copy has only in-frame clones and leaves some out. The sample includes about 100,000 clones, roughly 86% of them seen just once. The source material was peripheral blood, sampled on day 0 of MenACWY control vaccination. The TCR was taken from an adult in good health. The gene calls are TRBV19 and TRBJ2-1; the match to TRBD1 covers 8 bases. The CDR3 region is CASSARLGTGHEQFF. The CDR3 DNA is TGTGCCAGTAGTGCGCGGTTGGGGACAGGCCATGAGCAGTTCTTC.